The 3 T cell receptor beta chains below come from one sample, sequenced in a study of T-cell memory formation after mild COVID-19. TCRdb reprocessed the 5' RACE reads via MiXCR and lists one record per CDR3 protein. This table has around 300,000 distinct CDR3 sequences, around an eighth appearing once. Sequenced sample: PBMCs or a T cell subset sorted from them (not recorded which). The receptor source for this set is a man aged 18 to 29 who had mild COVID-19 (a few samples of this study predate the infection). Cell type and time point are not known.

V and J are TRBV9 and TRBJ2-5; D is ambiguous. This CDR3 is built from 14 residues. CDR1 is SGDLS and CDR2 is YYNGEE in the germline V gene. The V and J ends lost 0 bases and 0 bases respectively, with 6 bases between them. The CDR3 is CASSVDSYQETQYF. CDR3 sequence (DNA): TGTGCCAGCAGCGTAGACTCGTACCAAGAGACCCAGTACTTC.

This clonotype was seen only a few times. V is TRBV5-1 and J is TRBJ2-7, with no clear D. Between the trimmed V and J ends, which lost 4 bases and 2 bases, there was a span of 13 bases. The CDR3 totals 14 residues. Germline assignment: CDR1 SGHRS and CDR2 YFSETQ. The CDR3: CASSPDATAYEQYV. CDR3 nucleotides: TGCGCCAGCAGCCCGGATGCCACCGCCTACGAGCAGTACGTC.

This clonotype was seen a few times. This chain uses TRBV18 with TRBJ2-7, with D maybe TRBD1 (5 bases). The CDR3 is 12 amino acids. The V and J ends lost 10 bases and 0 bases respectively, with 10 bases between them. The germline V gene has CDR1 KGHSH and CDR2 LQKENI. CDR3 sequence (DNA): TGTGCCACCGCGGACAACTCCTACGAGCAGTACTTC. Amino acids: CATADNSYEQYF.